This passage covers 12 T cell receptor beta chains from one sample sequenced in a study of T cell repertoires in cytomegalovirus infection. TCRdb ran MiXCR on the reads and lists one entry per CDR3 protein. The repertoire holds a few hundred thousand distinct CDR3 sequences, with over 35% as singletons. These TCRs are of unknown antigen specificity. The sample in question was cultured PBMCs, obtained from culture after CMV antigen stimulation. The receptors were sampled from a human donor in good health (CMV status not recorded). Some clones in this sample may be carry-over from other donors' samples.

This clonotype was counted once. The chain recombines TRBV7-2 with TRBJ2-5, with D possibly being TRBD2 (5 bases). V was pared by 6 bases and J by 0 bases, with 11 bases between. This CDR3 has 14 amino acids. Germline V gene data show CDR1 as SGHTA and CDR2 as FQGNSA. This CDR3 is CASSKSGNQETQYF. The CDR3 bases are TGTGCCAGCAGTAAAAGCGGAAACCAAGAGACCCAGTACTTC.

This clonotype was seen more than once but under ten times. This chain uses TRBV27 with TRBJ2-7; a possible D gene is TRBD2 (6 bases). CDR3 length: 14 amino acids. Deletions cut 4 bases from V and 4 bases from J, with 14 bases between. Germline CDR1 reads MNHEY; CDR2 reads SMNVEV (reference sequence). CDR3 DNA: TGTGCCAGCAGTTATGGAGGGAAAGGGTACGAGCAGTACTTC. Translation: CASSYGGKGYEQYF.

The gene calls are TRBV27 and TRBJ2-7; D assignment may be TRBD1 or TRBD2 (5 bases each). This CDR3 spans 11 amino acids. Per germline, CDR1 MNHEY and CDR2 SMNVEV (reference sequence). Trimming removed 6 bases from V and 9 bases from J, with 12 bases in between. CDR3 DNA: TGTGCCAGCAGGACCCGGGACGGGCAGTACTTC. Its translation is CASRTRDGQYF.

In this sample, this clonotype turned up a few times. As DNA, the CDR3 is TGTGCCAGCAGCTTAGAGTTGCAAGGCGGCTACGAGCAGTACTTC. Amino acids: CASSLELQGGYEQYF. This chain links TRBV7-2 with TRBJ2-7; D gene uncertain. This CDR3 is built from 15 residues. Deletions cut 1 base from V and 3 bases from J, with 13 bases between. Germline loops: CDR1 SGHTA, CDR2 FQGNSA. The whole variable domain, filled in from reference TRBV7-2 and TRBJ2-7, reads GAGVSQSPSNKVTEKGKDVELRCDPISGHTALYWYRQSLGQGLEFLIYFQGNSAPDKSGLPSDRFSAERTGGSVSTLTIQRTQQEDSAVYLCASSLELQGGYEQYFGPGTRLTVT.

This clonotype was detected a few times. The J gene is TRBJ2-7, the V gene TRBV6-2 or TRBV6-3; 7 bases map to TRBD2. Germline V gene lookup returns CDR1 MNHEY and CDR2 SVGEGT. V lost 0 bases to trimming and J lost 3 bases; unmatched junction nucleotides: 5. The CDR3 is made up of 15 amino acids. The CDR3 DNA reads as TGTGCCAGCAGTTACTCGTTCCTAGCGGTCTACGAGCAGTACTTC. It is translated as CASSYSFLAVYEQYF.

The genes are TRBV5-1 and TRBJ2-3, with 10 bases identical to TRBD2. This CDR3 has 15 residues. J was trimmed by 5 bases and V by 5 bases; bases with no gene match: 8. Germline loops: CDR1 SGHRS, CDR2 YFSETQ. In DNA, the CDR3 is TGCGCCAGCAGTACAGCGGGGGGGCACAAAGATACGCAGTATTTT. It is translated as CASSTAGGHKDTQYF.

This chain links TRBV12-3 or TRBV12-4 with TRBJ1-4; D is perhaps TRBD1 (6 bases). V dropped 5 bases and J dropped 7 bases, with 14 bases sitting between them. This CDR3 contains 14 residues. CDR3 loop: CASSSLRDIEKLFF. As DNA, the CDR3 is TGTGCCAGCAGTAGCCTCCGGGACATTGAAAAACTGTTTTTT.

This clonotype has more than one count but fewer than ten. The chain couples TRBV7-9 to TRBJ1-4; D is unclear. Per germline, CDR1 SEHNR and CDR2 FQNEAQ (reference sequence). Trimming removed 2 bases at V and 8 bases at J, with 12 bases between. This CDR3 is 14 amino acids long. CDR3 residues: CASSLSLLPEKLFF. Here the CDR3 DNA reads TGTGCCAGCAGCTTATCCCTCCTCCCGGAAAAACTGTTTTTT.

The gene calls are TRBV12-5 and TRBJ2-5, with 7 bases identical to TRBD1. CDR1 and CDR2 (germline): LGHNT, FRNRAP. The CDR3 spans 15 residues. V dropped 0 bases and J dropped 3; count of bases not matched to a gene: 4. CDR3 DNA sequence: TGTGCTAGTGGTTTGGTAATCAGGGGGAAAGAGACCCAGTACTTC. Translating gives CASGLVIRGKETQYF.

This clonotype has just one count. V and J are TRBV29-1 and TRBJ1-3, with D perhaps matching TRBD1 (6 bases). V dropped 7 bases and J dropped 3 bases, with 16 bases sitting between them. This CDR3 has 14 amino acids. Per the germline V gene, CDR1 is SQVTM and CDR2 is ANQGSEA. The CDR3 DNA reads as TGCAGCGCCGAAGGGGGGAGGAATGGAAACACCATATATTTT. Its translation: CSAEGGRNGNTIYF.

Remarks on this clonotype: This may be a read error, as it is one base from a much larger clone. Because the CDR3's place on the DNA is in doubt, the DNA is left out and the CDR3 is given as listed by TCRdb. CDR3 region: CASSFAPGSRTGELLF. The V gene is TRBV7-2, the J gene TRBJ2-2; the D call in the table, TRBD1, was not verified against the DNA. Counting both end residues, the CDR3 totals 16 amino acids. Germline V lookup: CDR1 SGHTA, CDR2 FQGNSA.

This sequence joins TRBV20-1 and TRBJ1-2, with a tentative D call TRBD1 (5 bases). V shed 5 bases and J shed 2 bases, with 12 bases lying between them. The CDR3 is 13 residues long. CDR1 and CDR2 (germline): DFQATT, SNEGSKA (reference sequence). The CDR3 sequence: CSAQRGLNYGYTF. The CDR3, as DNA: TGCAGTGCTCAAAGGGGACTAAACTATGGCTACACCTTC.